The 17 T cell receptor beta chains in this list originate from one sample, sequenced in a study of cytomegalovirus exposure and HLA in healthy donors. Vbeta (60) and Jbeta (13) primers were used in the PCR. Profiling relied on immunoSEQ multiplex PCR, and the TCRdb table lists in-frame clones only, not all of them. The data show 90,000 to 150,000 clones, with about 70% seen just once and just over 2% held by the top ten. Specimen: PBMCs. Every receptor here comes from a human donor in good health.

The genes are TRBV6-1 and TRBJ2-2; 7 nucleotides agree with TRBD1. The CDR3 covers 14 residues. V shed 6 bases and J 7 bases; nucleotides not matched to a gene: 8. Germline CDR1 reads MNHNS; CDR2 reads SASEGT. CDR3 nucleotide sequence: TGTGCCAGCAGGGACAGGAGTTACAACGGGGAGCTGTTTTTT. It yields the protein CASRDRSYNGELFF.

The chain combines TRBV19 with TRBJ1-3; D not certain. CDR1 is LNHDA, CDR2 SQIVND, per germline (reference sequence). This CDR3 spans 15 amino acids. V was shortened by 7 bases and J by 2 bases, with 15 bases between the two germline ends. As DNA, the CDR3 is TGTGCCAGTAACCCCACGTCGGGGACTGGAAACACCATATATTTT. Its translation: CASNPTSGTGNTIYF.

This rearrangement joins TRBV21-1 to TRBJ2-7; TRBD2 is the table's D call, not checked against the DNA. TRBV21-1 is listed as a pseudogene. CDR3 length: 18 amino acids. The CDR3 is CASSKGYDGWRASYEQYF. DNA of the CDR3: TGTGCCAGCAGCAAAGGCTACGACGGGTGGAGGGCCTCCTACGAGCAGTACTTC.

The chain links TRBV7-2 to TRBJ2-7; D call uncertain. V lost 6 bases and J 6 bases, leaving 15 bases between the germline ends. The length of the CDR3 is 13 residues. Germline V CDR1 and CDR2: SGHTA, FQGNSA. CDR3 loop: CASRLSQRGEQYF. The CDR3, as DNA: TGTGCCAGCAGGCTTTCACAACGAGGCGAGCAGTACTTC.

Here the CDR3 reads CASSGTGAKDNEQFF. In nucleotides, the CDR3 is TGTGCCAGCAGCGGCACAGGGGCGAAAGACAATGAGCAGTTCTTC. This chain connects TRBV7-9 to TRBJ2-1; 7 nucleotides agree with TRBD1. This CDR3 region has 15 residues. V trimming: 5 bases; J trimming: 5 bases; junction bases outside the gene matches: 9. CDR1 is SEHNR, CDR2 FQNEAQ, per germline (reference sequence).

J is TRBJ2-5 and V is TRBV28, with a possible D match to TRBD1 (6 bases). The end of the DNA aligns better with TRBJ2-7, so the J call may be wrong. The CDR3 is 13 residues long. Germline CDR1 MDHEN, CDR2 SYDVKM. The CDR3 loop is CASRPQGSYEQYF. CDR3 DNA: TGTGCCAGCAGACCCCAGGGGTCCTACGAGCAGTACTTC.

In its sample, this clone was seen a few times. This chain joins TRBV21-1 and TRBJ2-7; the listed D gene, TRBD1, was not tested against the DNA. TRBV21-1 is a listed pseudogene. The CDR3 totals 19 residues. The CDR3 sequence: CASSKFRRGHLNSGYEQYF. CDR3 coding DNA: TGTGCCAGCAGCAAATTCAGGAGAGGACACCTAAATTCGGGCTACGAGCAGTACTTC.

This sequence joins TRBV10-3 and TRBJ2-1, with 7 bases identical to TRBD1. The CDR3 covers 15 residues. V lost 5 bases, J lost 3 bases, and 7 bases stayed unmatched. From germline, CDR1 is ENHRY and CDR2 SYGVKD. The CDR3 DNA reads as TGTGCCATCAGTAAAACAGGGGACGGCTACAATGAGCAGTTCTTC. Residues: CAISKTGDGYNEQFF.

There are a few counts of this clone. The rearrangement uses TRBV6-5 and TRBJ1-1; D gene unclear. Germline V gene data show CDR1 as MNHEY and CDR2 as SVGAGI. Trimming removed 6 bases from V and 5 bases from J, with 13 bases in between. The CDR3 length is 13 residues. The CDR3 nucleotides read TGTGCCAGCAGAAAACCATCGGGTACTGAAGCTTTCTTT. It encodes CASRKPSGTEAFF.

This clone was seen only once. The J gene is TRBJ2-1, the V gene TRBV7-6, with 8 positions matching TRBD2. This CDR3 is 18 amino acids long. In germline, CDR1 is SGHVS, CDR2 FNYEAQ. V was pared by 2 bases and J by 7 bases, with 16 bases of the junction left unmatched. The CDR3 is CASSLTFPWRGAENEQFF. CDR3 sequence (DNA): TGTGCCAGCAGCTTAACCTTCCCCTGGCGGGGGGCGGAGAATGAGCAGTTCTTC.

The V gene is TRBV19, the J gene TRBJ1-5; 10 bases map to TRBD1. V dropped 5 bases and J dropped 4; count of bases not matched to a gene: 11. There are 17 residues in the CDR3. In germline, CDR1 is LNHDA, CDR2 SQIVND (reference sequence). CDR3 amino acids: CASSDRDRGGGNQPQHF. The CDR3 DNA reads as TGTGCCAGTAGTGACCGGGACAGGGGCGGTGGGAATCAGCCCCAGCATTTT. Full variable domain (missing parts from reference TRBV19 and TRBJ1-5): DGGITQSPKYLFRKEGQNVTLSCEQNLNHDAMYWYRQDPGQGLRLIYYSQIVNDFQKGDIAEGYSVSREKKESFPLTVTSAQKNPTAFYLCASSDRDRGGGNQPQHFGDGTRLSIL.

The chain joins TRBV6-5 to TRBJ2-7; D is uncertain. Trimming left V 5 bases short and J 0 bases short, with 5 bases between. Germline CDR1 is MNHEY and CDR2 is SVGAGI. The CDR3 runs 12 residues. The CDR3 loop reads CASSKSSYEQYF. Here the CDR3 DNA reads TGTGCCAGCAGTAAGAGCTCCTACGAGCAGTACTTC.

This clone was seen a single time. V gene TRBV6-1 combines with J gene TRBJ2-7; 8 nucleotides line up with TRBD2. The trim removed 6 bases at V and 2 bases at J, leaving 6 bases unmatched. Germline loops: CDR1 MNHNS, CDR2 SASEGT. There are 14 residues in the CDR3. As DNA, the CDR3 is TGTGCCAGCAGCCTAGCGGGTGGTACCTACGAGCAGTACTTC. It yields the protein CASSLAGGTYEQYF.

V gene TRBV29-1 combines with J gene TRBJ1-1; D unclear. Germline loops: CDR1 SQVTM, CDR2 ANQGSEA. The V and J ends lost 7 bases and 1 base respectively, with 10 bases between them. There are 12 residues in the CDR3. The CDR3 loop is CSADTWNTEAFF. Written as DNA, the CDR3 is TGCAGCGCTGACACTTGGAACACTGAAGCTTTCTTT.

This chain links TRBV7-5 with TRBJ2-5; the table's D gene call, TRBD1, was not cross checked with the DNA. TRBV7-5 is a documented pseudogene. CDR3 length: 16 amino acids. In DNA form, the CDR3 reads TGTGTCAGAAGCCACTTGGGACAGAACCACCAAGAGACCCAGTACTTC. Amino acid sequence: CVRSHLGQNHQETQYF.

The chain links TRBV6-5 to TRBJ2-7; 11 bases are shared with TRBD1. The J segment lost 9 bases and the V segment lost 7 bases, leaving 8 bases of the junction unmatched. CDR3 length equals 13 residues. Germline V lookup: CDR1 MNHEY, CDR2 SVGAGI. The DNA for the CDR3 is TGTGCCAGCAAGAGGGGACAGGGGGACGGGCAGTACTTC. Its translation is CASKRGQGDGQYF.

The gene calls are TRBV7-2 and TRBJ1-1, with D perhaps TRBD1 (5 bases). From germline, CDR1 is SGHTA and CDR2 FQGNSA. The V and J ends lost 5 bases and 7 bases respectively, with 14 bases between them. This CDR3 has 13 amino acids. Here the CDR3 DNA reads TGTGCCAGCAGCCGAGGAGTGACAGATGAAGCTTTCTTT. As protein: CASSRGVTDEAFF.